The 16 T cell receptor beta chains given below trace back to one sample, sequenced in a study of T cell changes during pregnancy in multiple sclerosis. The data were produced by immunoSEQ multiplex PCR, yet TCRdb's version contains in-frame clones alone and is incomplete. Of tens of thousands of clones listed, about 90% are singletons. The starting material was CD4+ T cells from peripheral blood mononuclear cells, obtained after pregnancy. Receptor source: a female donor with multiple sclerosis, enrolled in a pregnancy study.

V gene TRBV4-1 combines with J gene TRBJ2-4; maybe TRBD2 (7 bases). With 0 bases removed from V and 0 bases from J, the gap between germline ends came to 15 bases. Per germline, CDR1 MGHRA and CDR2 YSYEKL. This CDR3 is built from 18 residues. The CDR3 is CASSQDVGGGGAKNIQYF. CDR3 DNA sequence: TGCGCCAGCAGCCAAGATGTAGGAGGGGGGGGAGCCAAAAACATTCAGTACTTC.

The genes are TRBV7-4 and TRBJ2-3; a possible D gene is TRBD2 (6 bases). V shed 4 bases and J shed 2 bases, with 22 bases lying between them. This CDR3 contains 18 residues. Per the germline V gene, CDR1 is SGHVT and CDR2 is SQSDAQ. The CDR3 spells CASSSPCGAAAVTDTQYF. CDR3 nucleotide sequence: TGTGCCAGCAGCTCCCCCTGCGGGGCAGCGGCGGTCACAGATACGCAGTATTTT.

This clone appeared once. The rearrangement joins TRBV7-6 to TRBJ2-1; unclear D gene. Trimming left V 5 bases short and J 3 bases short, with 20 bases between. The CDR3 consists of 17 residues. Germline V gene data show CDR1 as SGHVS and CDR2 as FNYEAQ. CDR3 sequence: CASSTPLAGKLYNEQFF. DNA for the CDR3: TGTGCCAGCAGCACCCCTTTAGCCGGAAAACTCTACAATGAGCAGTTCTTC.

The V call is TRBV10-1, the J call TRBJ1-2; the D is unclear. This CDR3 contains 14 residues. V was clipped by 7 bases and J by 1 base, with 13 bases between them. Germline CDR1 WNHNN, CDR2 SYGVQD (reference sequence). The CDR3 nucleotides are TGCGCCAGCAAACTGACAATTATTAACTATGGCTACACCTTC. Protein: CASKLTIINYGYTF.

V usage is TRBV29-1 and J usage is TRBJ2-2; 8 nucleotides align to TRBD1. The CDR3 is made up of 14 amino acids. V shed 5 bases and J 7 bases; nucleotides not matched to a gene: 9. Germline V lookup: CDR1 SQVTM, CDR2 ANQGSEA. The DNA for the CDR3 is TGCAGCGTTCAAGGACAGGGTAAAAGCGGGGAGCTGTTTTTT. As protein: CSVQGQGKSGELFF.

This clone was recorded only once. The chain uses TRBV19 and TRBJ1-1; no firm D call. The CDR3 totals 14 residues. The germline CDR1 and CDR2 sequences are LNHDA and SQIVND (reference sequence). V lost 1 base, J lost 0 bases, and 6 bases lay in between. CDR3 amino acids: CASSIGGLNTEAFF. The CDR3 DNA reads TGTGCCAGTAGTATAGGCGGATTGAACACTGAAGCTTTCTTT.

The V and J genes are TRBV28 and TRBJ2-1; TRBD1 matches at 12 bases. V shed 5 bases, J shed 6 bases, and the junction held 14 bases outside the gene matches. Germline V gives CDR1 MDHEN, CDR2 SYDVKM. There are 18 residues in the CDR3. In nucleotides, the CDR3 is TGTGCCAGCAGTCCCCTTCCCGGGACAGGGGGCACGTTCAATGAGCAGTTCTTC. Translation: CASSPLPGTGGTFNEQFF.

This chain uses TRBV6-5 with TRBJ1-2, with D uncertain. Trimming left V 5 bases short and J 0 bases short, with 4 bases between. This CDR3 comprises 12 residues. CDR1 is MNHEY, CDR2 SVGAGI, per germline. CDR3 bases: TGTGCCAGCAGTCATTCTAACTATGGCTACACCTTC. This encodes CASSHSNYGYTF.

This clone has a single count. The V gene is TRBV4-2, the J gene TRBJ2-3; D unresolved. V was shortened by 4 bases and J by 2 bases, with 7 bases between the two germline ends. The CDR3 loop spans 13 amino acids. Germline CDR1 LGHNA, CDR2 YNFKEQ. The CDR3 protein is CASSRLFTDTQYF. The CDR3 DNA sequence: TGTGCCAGCAGCCGACTGTTCACAGATACGCAGTATTTT.

In its sample, this clone was seen once. This chain connects TRBV15 to TRBJ2-1; 7 bases fit TRBD2. Germline CDR1 reads LNHNV; CDR2 reads YYDKDF (reference sequence). J gave up 4 bases and V 4 bases, and 13 bases lay outside the gene matches. The CDR3 loop spans 17 amino acids. The CDR3 sequence is CATSKGVRTSRYNEQFF. CDR3 sequence (DNA): TGTGCCACCAGCAAGGGCGTGAGGACTAGTAGGTACAATGAGCAGTTCTTC.

The V and J genes are TRBV7-3 and TRBJ2-5; D is possibly TRBD1 (6 bases). The CDR3 length is 13 residues. Germline V gene lookup returns CDR1 SGHTA and CDR2 FQGTGA. V shed 2 bases and J shed 5 bases, with 9 bases lying between them. The CDR3 coding sequence is TGTGCCAGCAGCTTATCAAGGGGGGAGACCCAGTACTTC. Translation gives CASSLSRGETQYF.

The CDR3 DNA is TGTGCCAGCAGCGTAGGACTAGCGAATACAGATACGCAGTATTTT. As protein: CASSVGLANTDTQYF. V and J are TRBV9 and TRBJ2-3; TRBD2 matches 8 bases. Germline-derived CDR1 and CDR2 are SGDLS and YYNGEE. V was clipped by 0 bases and J by 3 bases; unmatched bases: 3. CDR3 size: 15 residues.

The gene calls are TRBV29-1 and TRBJ2-1; TRBD2 aligns across 11 bases. Trimming cost V 6 bases and J 10 bases; bases outside gene matches: 8. Germline loops: CDR1 SQVTM, CDR2 ANQGSEA. The CDR3 has 13 amino acids. The CDR3 here is CSVASSGGTEQFF. The CDR3 DNA sequence: TGCAGCGTCGCCTCTAGCGGGGGGACAGAGCAGTTCTTC.

This sequence joins TRBV30 and TRBJ1-6, with D unclear. Trimming took off 3 bases at V and 0 bases at J, with 15 bases between the two ends. Germline CDR1 and CDR2: GTSNPN and SVGIG (reference sequence). The length of the CDR3 is 17 residues. In DNA, the CDR3 is TGTGCCTGGAGGGCCCTGACAATGGGCTCCTATAATTCACCCCTCCACTTT. Translating gives CAWRALTMGSYNSPLHF.

This chain connects TRBV5-8 to TRBJ2-2; no reliable D call. The CDR3 consists of 13 residues. The V end lost 2 bases, the J end lost 6 bases, and 8 bases lay between the germline ends. Germline CDR1 reads SGHTS; CDR2 reads YDEGEE. CDR3 region: CASSLDFPGELFF. In DNA form, the CDR3 reads TGTGCCAGCAGCTTAGACTTTCCCGGGGAGCTGTTTTTT.

The gene calls are TRBV2 and TRBJ1-5; 10 nucleotides align to TRBD1. The CDR3 runs 16 residues. The ends lost 6 bases at V and 6 bases at J; junction bases unmatched: 11. In germline, CDR1 is SNHLY, CDR2 FYNNEI. In nucleotides, the CDR3 is TGTGCCAGCAGCTTATGGGGGACAGGGGTTACTCAGCCCCAGCATTTT. This translates into CASSLWGTGVTQPQHF.